This TCR beta chain was captured by sequencing in a study of blood T cell repertoires in COVID-19 (dated by TCRdb to about 2020). About the full investigation: The collaborator samples originated in the United States, Italy and Spain and spanned the acute and convalescent phases of COVID-19. The prospective study material was composed of cDNA or gDNA derived from T cells, B-cell-depleted T cells, or PBMCs. Deeply sampled blood TCRbeta repertoires from subjects exposed to, actively infected with, or recovered from COVID-19 were included in the dataset. A freely available public database, intended as a resource for researchers studying the immune response to SARS-CoV-2, is where the repertoires were released. Samples were obtained from the ongoing ImmuneRACE study (first 160 participants) and from some 1,200 subjects provided by 6 global collaborators. The sample metadata nearly always contained a de-identified subject ID, COVID-19 status, age in years and sex. Where HLA class I and class II types were available, the types were taken from metadata supplied by the sample provider, not from assay-based typing.

With respect to this clone: Its antigen specificity is not known. Base qualities are not at hand, and no much larger clone is one base apart.

The paper as a whole reports these results and caveats: Clinical and demographic metadata were provided uncurated, with the amount varying by source and participant.

The immunoSEQ Assay, a bias-controlled multiplex PCR, was used to amplify TCRbeta CDR3 regions from genomic DNA. The source study handled its data this way. The number of nucleated cells in each sample was estimated by amplification of reference gene primers within the assay. To quantify the absolute abundance of each unique TCRbeta CDR3 rearrangement, sequence reads were collapsed and filtered. For each sample, productive Simpson clonality was calculated as the square root of Simpson's diversity index across productive rearrangements. The source is immuneACCESS, and TCRdb retained only in-frame sequences with V and J called. Part of the clones is not carried over; for the studies checked, unresolved V genes explain less than half of this, and the remainder is unexplained. V, J and clone size were drawn from that table, and D and trimming were deduced from the DNA. The sample table shows a few hundred thousand clones, and 85% are seen once. About 2.7% of the sample is taken by the ten largest.

Participants in the prospective study were aged roughly 18 to 95 years, lived in approximately 26 United States geographic areas, and enrolled through a virtual design. In the prospective study, cohorts were assigned on the basis of participant-reported clinical history obtained from a screening survey and a study questionnaire. Recovered participants in ImmuneRACE Cohort 3 were defined as having two consecutive negative NP/OP PCR tests, clearance from a healthcare professional, or resolution of symptoms. Mobile phlebotomists in the prospective study collected whole blood, serum and a nasopharyngeal or oropharyngeal swab from every participant. Over a roughly 2-month period, participants in the prospective study had the option of providing additional blood draws and questionnaires. Prospective study blood samples were shipped either frozen or at room temperature before DNA extraction. CDR1 MDHEN and CDR2 SYDVKM are derived from the germline V gene. From the cysteine up to the phenylalanine, the CDR3 has a length of 12 residues. Only the CDR3 DNA stays, 36 bases, in frame from base 1. V and J lose 5 bases and 8 bases, and a span of 12 bases separates them.

Recombination connected TRBV28 to TRBJ1-1; TRBD1 is perhaps the D gene, given 6 matching bases. The sequence was collected from a woman aged 45-60 years who had recovered from COVID-19. Material: PBMCs or T cells enriched from blood (not recorded which). The DNA sequence is TGTGCCAGCAGTCAACAGGGTATGGAAGCTTTCTTT. Its protein reads: CASSQQGMEAFF.